Following are 27 T cell receptor beta chains from one sample sequenced in a study of T cells in women clearing cervical HPV infection. The table came from immunoSEQ multiplex PCR; TCRdb's copy has only in-frame clones and leaves some out. Its table lists around 23,000 clones. The sequencing input was blood buffy coat. The source of these receptors is a woman aged 18-70 years with a cervical HPV16 infection that either progressed to CIN3+ or cleared (not recorded which).

As for this clone: Coverage ceases 3 residues before the CDR3 finishes, and the germline J gene fills in the end. V is TRBV5-1 and J is TRBJ2-5, with D possibly TRBD2 on 5 matching bases. From germline, CDR1 is SGHRS and CDR2 YFSETQ. The germline V and J ends were trimmed by 2 bases and 5 bases, with 10 bases remaining between them. CDR3 size: 13 residues. The covered CDR3 bases are TGCGCCAGCAGCTTAGGTAGCGAGGAGACC. It encodes CASSLGSEET. The complete CDR3 sequence is CASSLGSEETQYF.

As regards this clone: The CDR3 end is not reached by the read, which stops 3 residues before it; the germline J gene fills it in. V and J are TRBV10-2 and TRBJ1-4; the D gene is possibly TRBD1 (6 bases). The CDR3 loop spans 13 amino acids. Germline V lookup: CDR1 WSHSY, CDR2 SAAADI. The V gene lost 6 bases and the J gene lost 8 bases, with 13 bases spanning the gap. The CDR3 bases that were read are TGCGCCAGCAGCCTACAGGGTCACGAAAAA. Its translation: CASSLQGHEK. From start to end, the CDR3 is CASSLQGHEKLFF.

Comment on this clone: The sequenced fragment ends 3 residues before the CDR3 boundary, so the rest is inferred from the germline J gene. The chain couples TRBV2 to TRBJ2-1, with D possibly TRBD1 on 5 matching bases. Germline V gene data show CDR1 as SNHLY and CDR2 as FYNNEI. Trimming removed 6 bases from V and 2 bases from J, with 11 bases in between. The CDR3 length is 14 residues. The CDR3 loop is CASSLEDTYNEQFF. Partial CDR3 DNA: TGTGCCAGCAGCCTCGAGGACACCTACAATGAG.

A note on this clone: The sequence runs out 3 residues before the end of the CDR3; the remainder is reconstructed from the germline J gene. This rearrangement joins TRBV7-2 to TRBJ2-7; no firm D call. The CDR3 runs to 14 residues. With 2 bases removed from V and 3 bases from J, the gap between germline ends came to 11 bases. Per the germline V gene, CDR1 is SGHTA and CDR2 is FQGNSA. Partial CDR3 DNA: TGTGCCAGCAGCTTATCCAGGAACATCTACGAG. Translated, it gives CASSLSRNIYE. The complete CDR3 protein is CASSLSRNIYEQYF.

This clone ranks as medium-sized (0.01 to 0.1%) in terms of frequency. The read stops 3 residues short of the end of the CDR3; the missing end is completed from the germline J gene. The V gene is TRBV7-2, the J gene TRBJ1-4; perhaps TRBD1 as D (6 bases). Trimming cost V 5 bases and J 3 bases, with 13 bases left between them. CDR1 and CDR2 (germline): SGHTA, FQGNSA. The CDR3 contains 15 residues. The chain's CDR3 is CASSATGGSNEKLFF. The CDR3 DNA, read in part, is TGTGCCAGCAGCGCCACGGGGGGCTCTAATGAAAAA. The full variable domain, rest sourced from reference TRBV7-2 and TRBJ1-4, is GAGVSQSPSNKVTEKGKDVELRCDPISGHTALYWYRQSLGQGLEFLIYFQGNSAPDKSGLPSDRFSAERTGGSVSTLTIQRTQQEDSAVYLCASSATGGSNEKLFFGSGTQLSVL.

Points on this clone: Read coverage stops 3 residues before the CDR3 terminus; the germline J gene supplies the remainder. The chain has TRBV14 and TRBJ2-1; the match to TRBD1 covers 7 bases. Trimming took 4 bases from V and 4 from J; bases not matched to a gene: 4. CDR3 length: 14 amino acids. CDR1 is SGHDN, CDR2 FVKESK, per germline. CDR3 bases read: TGTGCCAGCAGCCTTGGGACAGCATACAATGAG. This encodes CASSLGTAYNE. The CDR3 in its entirety is CASSLGTAYNEQFF.

Details on this clone: The read stops 3 residues short of the end of the CDR3; the missing end is completed from the germline J gene. The gene calls are TRBV9 and TRBJ2-5; 16 bases are a match to TRBD2. The CDR3 runs 15 residues. Germline-derived CDR1 and CDR2 are SGDLS and YYNGEE. The trim removed 3 bases at V and 5 bases at J, leaving 1 base unmatched. The DNA read from the CDR3 is TGTGCCAGCAGCGCGGGACTAGCGGGAGGGGAGACC. It encodes CASSAGLAGGET. In full, the CDR3 reads CASSAGLAGGETQYF.

A note on this clone: The read terminates 3 residues before the CDR3 end, so the remaining end is supplied by the germline J gene. The rearrangement uses TRBV19 and TRBJ1-4, with TRBD1 as a possible D gene (5 bases). The V gene lost 5 bases and the J gene lost 8 bases, with 18 bases spanning the gap. The CDR3 length is 15 residues. Germline V gene data show CDR1 as LNHDA and CDR2 as SQIVND (reference sequence). CDR3 amino acids: CASSSRGSQGEKLFF. CDR3 DNA, as far as it was read: TGTGCCAGTAGTTCGAGGGGATCCCAAGGGGAAAAA. Full variable domain (outside the CDR3, taken from reference TRBV19 and TRBJ1-4): DGGITQSPKYLFRKEGQNVTLSCEQNLNHDAMYWYRQDPGQGLRLIYYSQIVNDFQKGDIAEGYSVSREKKESFPLTVTSAQKNPTAFYLCASSSRGSQGEKLFFGSGTQLSVL.

Regarding this clone: From the germline J gene comes the end of the CDR3, since the read stops 3 residues before it. The rearrangement joins TRBV20-1 to TRBJ2-3, with TRBD2 as a possible D gene (5 bases). V was trimmed by 3 bases and J by 2 bases, leaving 12 bases between them. CDR3 length equals 14 residues. CDR1 is DFQATT, CDR2 SNEGSKA, per germline (reference sequence). The sequenced part of the CDR3 DNA is TGCAGTGCTAGCATGAGCGGTAACACAGATACG. Protein product: CSASMSGNTDT. The CDR3 as a whole reads CSASMSGNTDTQYF.

Comment on this clone: The read is 3 residues too short to cover the CDR3 end, so that end is filled in from the germline J gene. The chain combines TRBV7-2 with TRBJ2-7; D not resolved. V lost 4 bases to trimming and J lost 5 bases, with 6 bases between them. The V gene's germline CDR1 is SGHTA and CDR2 FQGNSA. The CDR3 contains 11 residues. The CDR3 region is CASSSRNEQYF. The part of the CDR3 DNA that was read is TGTGCCAGCAGCTCGCGCAACGAG.

On this clone itself: The read comes to an end 3 residues before the CDR3 does, leaving the germline J gene to fill in the end. The genes are TRBV7-9 and TRBJ2-7; tentative D call: TRBD2 (7 bases). Germline V CDR1 and CDR2: SEHNR, FQNEAQ (reference sequence). CDR3 length: 13 residues. The V and J ends lost 6 bases and 2 bases respectively, with 11 bases between them. The sequenced CDR3 bases are TGTGCCAGCAGGCGGGGGCAGGCCTACGAG. It is translated as CASRRGQAYE. In full, the CDR3 reads CASRRGQAYEQYF. Complete variable domain (other parts from reference TRBV7-9 and TRBJ2-7): DTGVSQNPRHKITKRGQNVTFRCDPISEHNRLYWYRQTLGQGPEFLTYFQNEAQLEKSRLLSDRFSAERPKGSFSTLEIQRTEQGDSAMYLCASRRGQAYEQYFGPGTRLTVT.

Concerning this clone: The sequenced fragment ends 3 residues before the CDR3 boundary, so the rest is inferred from the germline J gene. This chain uses TRBV20-1 with TRBJ1-1; D ambiguous. CDR1 DFQATT and CDR2 SNEGSKA come from the germline V gene (reference sequence). The CDR3 sequence is 17 residues long. V lost 2 bases, J lost 2 bases, and 21 bases lay in between. The sequenced CDR3 bases are TGCAGTGCTAGATTGACCGGGGTCGGGGTGGTTAACACTGAA. Its protein is CSARLTGVGVVNTE. The full CDR3 sequence reads CSARLTGVGVVNTEAFF.

Comments on this clone: One end of the junction does not line up with germline, which may come from a read error. From the germline J gene comes the end of the CDR3, since the read stops 3 residues before it. The chain links TRBV4-2 to TRBJ2-7; 8 bases are a match to TRBD1. Per germline, CDR1 LGHNA and CDR2 YNFKEQ. This CDR3 has 15 amino acids. Here the CDR3 reads CASSRRRGPIYEQYF. The covered CDR3 bases are TGCGCCAGCAGCCGCCGCAGGGGGCCTATCTACGAG.

Regarding this clone: The missing CDR3 end, 3 residues past where the read stops, is filled in from the germline J gene. V usage is TRBV10-3 and J usage is TRBJ2-2, with 9 bases matching TRBD1. Losses at the gene ends were 3 bases for V and 2 bases for J; bases not matched to a gene: 1. The CDR3 sequence is 15 residues long. CDR1 and CDR2 (germline): ENHRY, SYGVKD. CDR3 bases read: TGTGCCATCAGTGAACAGGGGGCAAACACCGGGGAG. It encodes CAISEQGANTGE. The full CDR3 reads CAISEQGANTGELFF.

About this clone: The CDR3 goes on 3 residues after the read ends, and that part is filled in from the germline J gene. The V call is TRBV7-3, the J call TRBJ1-6; perhaps TRBD1 as D (5 bases). Germline loops: CDR1 SGHTA, CDR2 FQGTGA. V lost 4 bases and J lost 6, with 10 bases in between. This CDR3 comprises 14 residues. CDR3 loop: CASSSGTGNSPLHF. CDR3 DNA (partial): TGTGCCAGCAGCTCCGGGACTGGTAATTCACCC.

Concerning this clone: The DNA ends 3 residues before the CDR3 does, and the rest of the CDR3 is filled in from the germline J gene. V usage is TRBV2 and J usage is TRBJ1-5; 8 nucleotides line up with TRBD1. J gave up 6 bases and V 4 bases, and 2 bases lay outside the gene matches. The CDR3 extends over 13 amino acids. Germline V gene sequence: CDR1 SNHLY, CDR2 FYNNEI. CDR3 residues: CASSGQGSQPQHF. The covered CDR3 bases are TGTGCCAGCAGTGGACAGGGGAGTCAGCCC.

In regard to this clone: From the germline J gene comes the end of the CDR3, since the read stops 3 residues before it. The chain carries TRBV19 and TRBJ2-3; tentative D call: TRBD1 (5 bases). Germline assignment: CDR1 LNHDA and CDR2 SQIVND (reference sequence). The CDR3 has 16 amino acids. The sequenced part of the CDR3 DNA is TGTGCCAGTAGTATGTGGTCGGACATTAGCAATCAGCCG. Amino acids: CASSMWSDISNQP. The whole CDR3 protein is CASSMWSDISNQPQYF.

This clone shows up as medium-sized (0.01 to 0.1%) by frequency. CDR3 DNA (partial): TGCGCCAGCAGCTTCGTTCAGTCCACTGAA. Protein product: CASSFVQSTE. In full, the CDR3 reads CASSFVQSTEAFF. The chain links TRBV5-1 to TRBJ1-1; no reliable D call. The observed sequence ends 3 residues before the CDR3 terminus, with the missing tail filled in from the germline J gene. This CDR3 is 13 amino acids long. CDR1 SGHRS and CDR2 YFSETQ come from the germline V gene. V lost 2 bases and J lost 4, with 9 bases in between.

On this clone itself: Sequencing ends 3 residues short of the CDR3 end; the germline J gene provides the rest. The chain carries TRBV4-1 and TRBJ2-3; tentatively, D is TRBD2 (6 bases). The length of the CDR3 is 17 residues. Germline V lookup: CDR1 MGHRA, CDR2 YSYEKL. V lost 0 bases and J lost 0, with 13 bases in between. The CDR3 region is CASSQDRGLGSTDTQYF. The part of the CDR3 DNA that was read is TGCGCCAGCAGCCAAGATCGGGGGTTGGGGAGCACAGATACG.

On this clone itself: From the germline J gene comes the end of the CDR3, since the read stops 3 residues before it. The rearrangement uses TRBV6-4 and TRBJ1-1; TRBD1 agrees at 7 bases. Looked up from germline, CDR1 is MRHNA and CDR2 is SNTAGT. The CDR3 totals 14 residues. Germline trimming cut 9 bases from V and 0 bases from J; bases unmatched to any gene: 7. The CDR3 is CASRGQPMNTEAFF. Partial CDR3 DNA: TGTGCCAGTAGGGGACAGCCCATGAACACTGAA.

For this clone: The CDR3 end lies 3 residues beyond the end of the read and is filled in from the germline J gene. V gene TRBV19 combines with J gene TRBJ1-2; 7 nucleotides agree with TRBD1. In germline, CDR1 is LNHDA, CDR2 SQIVND (reference sequence). Trimming cost V 6 bases and J 3 bases; bases outside gene matches: 10. This CDR3 contains 15 residues. The CDR3 protein is CASRKFTGTDYGYTF. The sequenced CDR3 bases are TGTGCCAGTAGAAAATTTACCGGGACAGACTATGGC.

About this clone itself: The observed sequence ends 3 residues before the CDR3 terminus, with the missing tail filled in from the germline J gene. V gene TRBV2 combines with J gene TRBJ2-7; TRBD2 matches 9 bases. The CDR3 spans 15 residues. V was clipped by 4 bases and J by 2 bases; unmatched bases: 6. Per germline, CDR1 SNHLY and CDR2 FYNNEI. The CDR3 DNA, read in part, is TGTGCCAGCAGTGTGCGGCTAGCGGGGACCTACGAG. Protein: CASSVRLAGTYE. The full CDR3 reads CASSVRLAGTYEQYF.

A note on this clone: The read ends 3 residues shy of where the CDR3 ends; the end is completed using the germline J gene. The chain couples TRBV12-5 to TRBJ2-2; the D is unclear. Germline values: CDR1 LGHNT, CDR2 FRNRAP. This CDR3 contains 14 residues. The V gene lost 5 bases and the J gene lost 5 bases, with 12 bases spanning the gap. The CDR3 bases that were read are TGTGCTAGTGGTCCTGACACTGCAACCGGGGAG. Its translation: CASGPDTATGE. The CDR3, in full, reads CASGPDTATGELFF.

A remark on this clone: The missing CDR3 end, 3 residues past where the read stops, is filled in from the germline J gene. This rearrangement joins TRBV5-1 to TRBJ1-5; 8 bases line up with TRBD1. Trimming cost V 3 bases and J 7 bases; bases outside gene matches: 3. The germline CDR1 and CDR2 sequences are SGHRS and YFSETQ. The length of the CDR3 is 13 residues. Incomplete CDR3 DNA: TGCGCCAGCAGCTACGACAGGGGCCAGCCC. This codes for CASSYDRGQP. The whole CDR3 protein is CASSYDRGQPQHF.

Details on this clone: Read sequence stops 3 residues before the CDR3 end, and the germline J gene provides the missing end. This CDR3 is also generated by other DNA sequences in the sample. The genes are TRBV19 and TRBJ2-1, with 11 bases matching TRBD2. Germline loops: CDR1 LNHDA, CDR2 SQIVND (reference sequence). The CDR3 sequence is 16 residues long. The J segment lost 9 bases and the V segment lost 1 base, leaving 8 bases of the junction unmatched. CDR3 sequence: CASSIGSLAGGGEQFF. The part of the CDR3 DNA that was read is TGTGCCAGTAGTATAGGAAGCCTAGCGGGGGGTGGTGAG.

CDR3 residues: CASSLDQAYSYEQYF. CDR3 DNA, as far as it was read: TGTGCCAGCAGCTTGGACCAGGCCTACTCCTACGAG. V and J are TRBV5-6 and TRBJ2-7; D is unresolved. The read halts 3 residues ahead of the CDR3 end, with the missing end drawn from the germline J gene. The CDR3 runs 15 residues. Germline V CDR1 and CDR2: SGHDT, YYEEEE. With 0 bases removed from V and 0 bases from J, the gap between germline ends came to 10 bases.

For this clone: Coverage ceases 3 residues before the CDR3 finishes, and the germline J gene fills in the end. The chain combines TRBV7-2 with TRBJ1-1, with a possible D match to TRBD1 (5 bases). The CDR3 length is 15 residues. CDR1 is SGHTA, CDR2 FQGNSA, per germline. Trimming removed 5 bases at V and 0 bases at J, with 13 bases between. Here the CDR3 reads CASSPVRQLNTEAFF. Incomplete CDR3 DNA: TGTGCCAGCAGCCCTGTCCGACAGTTGAACACTGAA.